Following are 3 T cell receptor beta chains from one sample sequenced in a study of T cell responses to AZD1222 COVID-19 vaccine. Some clones are missing from TCRdb's copy, which holds only in-frame ones; the method was immunoSEQ multiplex PCR. Altogether tens of thousands of clones are present, 88% being singletons, with the ten largest covering over 15%. This specimen consisted of peripheral blood, obtained on day 0 of AZD1222 vaccination. The receptors derive from an adult in good health.

This chain joins TRBV2 and TRBJ2-1, with D tentatively TRBD1 or TRBD2 (6 bases each). CDR3 length: 12 residues. V gave up 6 bases and J gave up 10 bases, with 13 bases separating them. Germline assignment: CDR1 SNHLY and CDR2 FYNNEI. CDR3 bases: TGTGCCAGCAGAGGCACAGGGAGGGAGCAGTTCTTC. Translating gives CASRGTGREQFF. The full variable domain, completed using reference TRBV2 and TRBJ2-1, is EPEVTQTPSHQVTQMGQEVILRCVPISNHLYFYWYRQILGQKVEFLVSFYNNEISEKSEIFDDQFSVERPDGSNFTLKIRSTKLEDSAMYFCASRGTGREQFFGPGTRLTVL.

V usage is TRBV28 and J usage is TRBJ1-4; maybe TRBD1 (5 bases). The CDR3 extends over 14 amino acids. Trimming stripped 8 bases from V and 4 bases from J, with 14 bases between. Germline V gives CDR1 MDHEN, CDR2 SYDVKM. CDR3 nucleotide sequence: TGTGCCAGCCTTGACGGGGGTGGTAATGAAAAACTGTTTTTT. This translates into CASLDGGGNEKLFF.

V gene TRBV16 combines with J gene TRBJ1-2; 7 bases match TRBD1. The germline gives CDR1 KGHSY, CDR2 FQNENV. The CDR3 spans 12 residues. V lost 4 bases and J lost 9; bases outside the gene matches: 5. The CDR3 region has the DNA TGTGCCAGCAGCCCCGGACAGGCGAGCTACACCTTC. Residues: CASSPGQASYTF.